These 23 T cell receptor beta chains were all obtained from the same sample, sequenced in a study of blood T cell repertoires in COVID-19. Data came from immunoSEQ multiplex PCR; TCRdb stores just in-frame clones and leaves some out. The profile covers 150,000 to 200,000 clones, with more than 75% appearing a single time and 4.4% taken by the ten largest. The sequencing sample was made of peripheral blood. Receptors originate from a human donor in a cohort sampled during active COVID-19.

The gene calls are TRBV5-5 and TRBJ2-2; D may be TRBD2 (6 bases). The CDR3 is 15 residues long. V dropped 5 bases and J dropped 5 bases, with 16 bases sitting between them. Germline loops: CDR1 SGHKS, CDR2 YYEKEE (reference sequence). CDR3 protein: CASRALARYTGELFF. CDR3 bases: TGTGCCAGCAGGGCACTAGCCCGATATACCGGGGAGCTGTTTTTT. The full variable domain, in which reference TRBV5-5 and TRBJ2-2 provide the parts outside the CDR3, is DAGVTQSPTHLIKTRGQQVTLRCSPISGHKSVSWYQQVLGQGPQFIFQYYEKEERGRGNFPDRFSARQFPNYSSELNVNALLLGDSALYLCASRALARYTGELFFGEGSRLTVL.

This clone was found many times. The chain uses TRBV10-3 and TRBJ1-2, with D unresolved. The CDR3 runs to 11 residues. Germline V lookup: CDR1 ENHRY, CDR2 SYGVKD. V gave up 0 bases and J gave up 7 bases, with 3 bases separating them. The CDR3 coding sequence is TGTGCCATCAGTGAGTCGAGTGGCTACACCTTC. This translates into CAISESSGYTF.

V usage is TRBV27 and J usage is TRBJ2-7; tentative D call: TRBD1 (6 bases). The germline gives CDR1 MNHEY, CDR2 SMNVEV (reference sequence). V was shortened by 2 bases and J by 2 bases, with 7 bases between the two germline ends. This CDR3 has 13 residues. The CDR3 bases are TGTGCCAGCAGTTTAGGACAGCCCTACGAGCAGTACTTC. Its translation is CASSLGQPYEQYF.

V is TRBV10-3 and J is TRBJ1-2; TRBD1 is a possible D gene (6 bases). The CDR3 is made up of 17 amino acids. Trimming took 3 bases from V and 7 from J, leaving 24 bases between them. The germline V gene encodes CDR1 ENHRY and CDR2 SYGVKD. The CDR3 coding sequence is TGTGCCATCAGTGAAGGTAGGACAGCCGAGGGAGGGATTGGCTACACCTTC. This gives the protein CAISEGRTAEGGIGYTF.

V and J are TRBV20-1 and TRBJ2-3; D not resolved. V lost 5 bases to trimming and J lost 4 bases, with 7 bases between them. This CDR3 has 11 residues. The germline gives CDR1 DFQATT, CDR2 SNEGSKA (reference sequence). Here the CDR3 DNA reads TGCAGTGCTCCCCGGGCAGATACGCAGTATTTT. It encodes CSAPRADTQYF.

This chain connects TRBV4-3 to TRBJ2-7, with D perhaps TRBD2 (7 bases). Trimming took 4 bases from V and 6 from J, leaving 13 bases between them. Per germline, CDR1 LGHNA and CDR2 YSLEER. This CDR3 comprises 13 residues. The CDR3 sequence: CASSLIGGAEQYF. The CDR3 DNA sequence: TGCGCCAGCAGCCTTATTGGGGGGGCCGAGCAGTACTTC.

CDR3 amino acids: CASSSPQVLNEKLFF. For the CDR3, the DNA is TGTGCCAGCAGCTCGCCGCAGGTCCTTAATGAAAAACTGTTTTTT. The V gene is TRBV7-9, the J gene TRBJ1-4; the D is unclear. CDR3 length: 15 amino acids. Per the germline V gene, CDR1 is SEHNR and CDR2 is FQNEAQ (reference sequence). Between the trimmed V and J ends, which lost 4 bases and 4 bases, there was a span of 13 bases. The variable domain in full, completed from reference TRBV7-9 and TRBJ1-4, reads DTGVSQNPRHKITKRGQNVTFRCDPISEHNRLYWYRQTLGQGPEFLTYFQNEAQLEKSRLLSDRFSAERPKGSFSTLEIQRTEQGDSAMYLCASSSPQVLNEKLFFGSGTQLSVL.

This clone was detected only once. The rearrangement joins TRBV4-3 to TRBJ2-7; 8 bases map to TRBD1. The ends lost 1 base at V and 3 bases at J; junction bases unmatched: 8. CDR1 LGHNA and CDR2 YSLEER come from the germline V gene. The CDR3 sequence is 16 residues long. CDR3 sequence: CASSQVLTGAYYEQYF. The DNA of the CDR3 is TGCGCCAGCAGCCAAGTTTTGACAGGGGCGTACTACGAGCAGTACTTC.

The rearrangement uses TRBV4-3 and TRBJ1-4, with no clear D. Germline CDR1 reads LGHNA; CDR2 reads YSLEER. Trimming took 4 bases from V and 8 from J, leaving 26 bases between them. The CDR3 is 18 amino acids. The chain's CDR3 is CASSREGLPPRPEEKLFF. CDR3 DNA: TGCGCCAGCAGCCGAGAGGGCCTACCACCCCGACCCGAAGAAAAACTGTTTTTT.

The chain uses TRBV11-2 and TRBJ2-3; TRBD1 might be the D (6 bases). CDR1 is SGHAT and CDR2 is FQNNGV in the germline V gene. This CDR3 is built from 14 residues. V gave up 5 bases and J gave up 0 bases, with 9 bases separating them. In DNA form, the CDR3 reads TGTGCCAGCAGCAAACAGGGAAGCACAGATACGCAGTATTTT. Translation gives CASSKQGSTDTQYF.

The CDR3 sequence: CASSVAGLAGETQYF. CDR3 nucleotides: TGTGCCAGCAGCGTAGCTGGGCTAGCGGGAGAGACCCAGTACTTC. The chain recombines TRBV9 with TRBJ2-5; TRBD2 agrees at 8 bases. The CDR3 has 15 amino acids. CDR1 and CDR2 (germline): SGDLS, YYNGEE. The J segment lost 4 bases and the V segment lost 0 bases, leaving 5 bases of the junction unmatched. The entire variable domain, with the rest obtained from reference TRBV9 and TRBJ2-5, is as follows: DSGVTQTPKHLITATGQRVTLRCSPRSGDLSVYWYQQSLDQGLQFLIQYYNGEERAKGNILERFSAQQFPDLHSELNLSSLELGDSALYFCASSVAGLAGETQYFGPGTRLLVL.

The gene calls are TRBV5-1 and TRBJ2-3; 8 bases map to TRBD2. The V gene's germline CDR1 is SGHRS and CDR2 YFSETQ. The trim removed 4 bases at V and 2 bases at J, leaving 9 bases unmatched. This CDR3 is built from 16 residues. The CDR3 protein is CASSQGAGAITDTQYF. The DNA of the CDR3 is TGCGCCAGCAGCCAAGGAGCGGGGGCCATCACAGATACGCAGTATTTT.

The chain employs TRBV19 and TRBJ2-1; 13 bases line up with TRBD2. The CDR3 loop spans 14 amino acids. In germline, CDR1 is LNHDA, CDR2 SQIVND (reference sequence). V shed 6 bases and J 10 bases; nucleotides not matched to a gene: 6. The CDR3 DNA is TGTGCCAGTAGGACTAGCGGGGGGCCGGGGGAGCAGTTCTTC. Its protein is CASRTSGGPGEQFF. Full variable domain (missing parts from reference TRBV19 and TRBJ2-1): DGGITQSPKYLFRKEGQNVTLSCEQNLNHDAMYWYRQDPGQGLRLIYYSQIVNDFQKGDIAEGYSVSREKKESFPLTVTSAQKNPTAFYLCASRTSGGPGEQFFGPGTRLTVL.

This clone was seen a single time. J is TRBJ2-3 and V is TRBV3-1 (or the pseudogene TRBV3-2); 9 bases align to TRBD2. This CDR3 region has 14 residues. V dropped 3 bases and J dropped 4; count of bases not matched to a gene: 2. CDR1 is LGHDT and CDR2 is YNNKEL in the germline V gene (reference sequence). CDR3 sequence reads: CASSHRGGADTQYF. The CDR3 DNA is TGTGCCAGCAGCCATCGCGGGGGGGCAGATACGCAGTATTTT.

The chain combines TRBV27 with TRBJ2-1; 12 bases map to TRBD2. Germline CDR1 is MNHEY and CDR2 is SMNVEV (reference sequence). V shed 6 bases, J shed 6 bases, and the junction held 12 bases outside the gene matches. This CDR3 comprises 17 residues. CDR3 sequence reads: CASSPGRGLAGFNEQFF. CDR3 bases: TGTGCCAGCAGCCCGGGGAGAGGACTAGCGGGATTCAATGAGCAGTTCTTC.

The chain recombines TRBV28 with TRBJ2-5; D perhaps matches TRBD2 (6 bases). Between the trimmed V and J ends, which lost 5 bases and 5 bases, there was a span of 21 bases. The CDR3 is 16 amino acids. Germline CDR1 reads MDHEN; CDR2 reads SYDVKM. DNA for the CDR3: TGTGCCAGCAGTACTAGCACCCTAGAGCCCAGGGAGACCCAGTACTTC. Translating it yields CASSTSTLEPRETQYF.

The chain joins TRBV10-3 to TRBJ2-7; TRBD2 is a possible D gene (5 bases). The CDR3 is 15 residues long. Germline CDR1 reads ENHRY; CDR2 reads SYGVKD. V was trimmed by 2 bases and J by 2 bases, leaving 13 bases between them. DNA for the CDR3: TGTGCCATCAGTGAGGGAGGCCATCCCGCCTACGAGCAGTACTTC. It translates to CAISEGGHPAYEQYF.

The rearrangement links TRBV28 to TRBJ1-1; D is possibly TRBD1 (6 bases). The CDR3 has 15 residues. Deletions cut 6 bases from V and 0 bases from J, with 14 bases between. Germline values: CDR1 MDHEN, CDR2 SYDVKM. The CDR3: CASRQGILMNTEAFF. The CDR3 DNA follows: TGTGCCAGCAGGCAGGGGATACTAATGAACACTGAAGCTTTCTTT.

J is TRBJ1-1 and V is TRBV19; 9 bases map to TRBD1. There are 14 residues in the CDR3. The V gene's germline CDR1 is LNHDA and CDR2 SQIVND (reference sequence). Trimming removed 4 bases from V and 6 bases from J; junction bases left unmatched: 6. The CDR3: CASSRGTGPSEAFF. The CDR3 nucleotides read TGTGCCAGTAGTAGGGGGACAGGGCCCTCTGAAGCTTTCTTT.

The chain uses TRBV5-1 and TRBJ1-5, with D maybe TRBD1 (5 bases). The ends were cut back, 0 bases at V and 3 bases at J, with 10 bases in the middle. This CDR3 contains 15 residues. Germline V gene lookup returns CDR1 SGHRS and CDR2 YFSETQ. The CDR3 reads CASSLGQGLNQPQHF. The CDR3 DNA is TGCGCCAGCAGCTTGGGGCAGGGCCTCAATCAGCCCCAGCATTTT.

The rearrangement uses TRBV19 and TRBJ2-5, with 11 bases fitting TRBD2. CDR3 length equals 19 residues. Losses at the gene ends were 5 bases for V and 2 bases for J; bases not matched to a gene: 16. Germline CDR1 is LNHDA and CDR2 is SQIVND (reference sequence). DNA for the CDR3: TGTGCCAGTAGTCGACAAACCAGTTGGACTAGCGGGCGTCAAGAGACCCAGTACTTC. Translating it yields CASSRQTSWTSGRQETQYF. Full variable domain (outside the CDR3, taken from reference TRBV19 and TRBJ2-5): DGGITQSPKYLFRKEGQNVTLSCEQNLNHDAMYWYRQDPGQGLRLIYYSQIVNDFQKGDIAEGYSVSREKKESFPLTVTSAQKNPTAFYLCASSRQTSWTSGRQETQYFGPGTRLLVL.

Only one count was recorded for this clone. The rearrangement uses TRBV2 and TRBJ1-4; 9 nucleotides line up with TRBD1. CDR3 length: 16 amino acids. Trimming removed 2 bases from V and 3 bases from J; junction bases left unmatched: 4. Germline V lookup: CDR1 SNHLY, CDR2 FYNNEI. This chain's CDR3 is CASSETGGLANEKLFF. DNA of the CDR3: TGTGCCAGCAGTGAAACAGGGGGCTTGGCTAATGAAAAACTGTTTTTT.

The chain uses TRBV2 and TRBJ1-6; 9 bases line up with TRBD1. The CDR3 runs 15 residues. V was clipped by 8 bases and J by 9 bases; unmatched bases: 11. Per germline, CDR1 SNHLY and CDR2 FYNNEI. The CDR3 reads CASSLGGQGFSPLHF. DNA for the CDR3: TGTGCCAGCTCCTTAGGGGGACAGGGTTTTTCACCCCTCCACTTT.